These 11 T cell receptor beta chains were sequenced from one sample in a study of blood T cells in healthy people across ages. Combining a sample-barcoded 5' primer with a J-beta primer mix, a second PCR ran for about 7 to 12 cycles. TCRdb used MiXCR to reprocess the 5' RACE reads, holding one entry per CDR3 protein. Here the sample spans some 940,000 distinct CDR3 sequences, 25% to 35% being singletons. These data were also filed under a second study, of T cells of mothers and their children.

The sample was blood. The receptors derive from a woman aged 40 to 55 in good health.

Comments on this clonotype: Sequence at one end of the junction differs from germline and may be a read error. The CDR3 nucleotides read TGCGGTGCTAGGGGCCAACGCGGGGCAAATACGCAGTATTTT. Protein product: CGARGQRGANTQYF. The chain uses TRBV20-1 and TRBJ2-3, with D maybe TRBD2 (6 bases). CDR3 length: 14 residues. CDR1 and CDR2 (germline): DFQATT, SNEGSKA (reference sequence).

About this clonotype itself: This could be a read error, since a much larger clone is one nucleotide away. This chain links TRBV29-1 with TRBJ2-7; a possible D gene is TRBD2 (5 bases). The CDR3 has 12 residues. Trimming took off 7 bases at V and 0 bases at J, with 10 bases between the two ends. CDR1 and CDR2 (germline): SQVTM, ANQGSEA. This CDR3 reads CSAAGGSYEQYF. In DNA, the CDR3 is TGCAGCGCCGCGGGCGGCTCCTACGAGCAGTACTTC.

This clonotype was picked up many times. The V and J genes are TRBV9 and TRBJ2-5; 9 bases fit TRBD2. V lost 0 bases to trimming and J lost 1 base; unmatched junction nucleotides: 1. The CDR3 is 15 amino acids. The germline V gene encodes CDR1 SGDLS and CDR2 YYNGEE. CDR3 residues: CASSVGLAVQETQYF. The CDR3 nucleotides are TGTGCCAGCAGCGTAGGACTAGCGGTCCAAGAGACCCAGTACTTC.

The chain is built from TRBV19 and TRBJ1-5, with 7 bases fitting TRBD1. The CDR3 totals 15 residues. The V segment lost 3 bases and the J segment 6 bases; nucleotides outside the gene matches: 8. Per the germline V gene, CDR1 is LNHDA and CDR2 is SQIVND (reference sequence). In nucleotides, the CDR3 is TGTGCCAGTAGTATGGAAAGGGGGCGCCTTCAGCCCCAGCATTTT. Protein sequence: CASSMERGRLQPQHF.

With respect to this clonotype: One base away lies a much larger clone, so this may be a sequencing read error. The CDR3 sequence: CAISGSNRDSYEQYF. The DNA of the CDR3 is TGTGCCATCAGTGGGTCCAACAGGGACAGCTACGAGCAGTACTTC. This chain connects TRBV10-3 to TRBJ2-7, with 7 positions matching TRBD1. The CDR3 length is 15 residues. Germline CDR1 is ENHRY and CDR2 is SYGVKD. With V trimmed by 4 bases and J by 3 bases, 9 bases remained unmatched.

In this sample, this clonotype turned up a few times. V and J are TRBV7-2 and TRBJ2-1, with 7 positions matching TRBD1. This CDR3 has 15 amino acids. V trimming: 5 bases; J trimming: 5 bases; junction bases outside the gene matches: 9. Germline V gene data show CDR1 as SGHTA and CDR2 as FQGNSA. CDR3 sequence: CASSLTGTDNNEQFF. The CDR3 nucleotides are TGTGCCAGCAGCCTGACCGGGACAGACAACAATGAGCAGTTCTTC.

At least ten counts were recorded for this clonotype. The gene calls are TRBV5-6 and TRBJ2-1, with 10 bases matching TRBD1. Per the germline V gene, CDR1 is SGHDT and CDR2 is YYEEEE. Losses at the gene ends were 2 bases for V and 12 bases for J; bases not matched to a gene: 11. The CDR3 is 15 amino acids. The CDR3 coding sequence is TGTGCCAGCAGCTTAACCCCCGGGACAGGGGAAGTGCAGTTCTTC. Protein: CASSLTPGTGEVQFF.

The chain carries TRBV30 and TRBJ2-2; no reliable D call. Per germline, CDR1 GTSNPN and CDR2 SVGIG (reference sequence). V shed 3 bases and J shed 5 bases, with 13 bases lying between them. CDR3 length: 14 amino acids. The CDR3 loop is CAWRSSGWTGELFF. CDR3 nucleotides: TGTGCCTGGAGGAGCTCCGGGTGGACCGGGGAGCTGTTTTTT.

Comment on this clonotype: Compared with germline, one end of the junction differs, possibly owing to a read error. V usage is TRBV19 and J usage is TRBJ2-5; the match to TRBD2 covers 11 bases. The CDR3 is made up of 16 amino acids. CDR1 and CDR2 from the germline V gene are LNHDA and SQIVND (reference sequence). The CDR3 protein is CASSIRLAGTQGTQYF. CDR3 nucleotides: TGTGCCAGTAGTATCCGACTAGCGGGGACACAAGGGACCCAGTACTTC.

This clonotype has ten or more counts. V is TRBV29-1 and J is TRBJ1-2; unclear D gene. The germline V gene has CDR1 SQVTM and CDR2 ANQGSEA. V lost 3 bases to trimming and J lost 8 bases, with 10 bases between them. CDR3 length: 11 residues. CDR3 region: CSVELSGGYTF. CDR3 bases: TGCAGCGTTGAGCTCTCTGGAGGCTACACCTTC.

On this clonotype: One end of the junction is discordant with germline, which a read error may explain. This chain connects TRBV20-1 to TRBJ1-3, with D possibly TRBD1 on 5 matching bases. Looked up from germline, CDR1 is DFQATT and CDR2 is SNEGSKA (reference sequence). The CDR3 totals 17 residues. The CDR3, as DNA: TGCAGTGCCAAGGCTGTAAGGGGCAGCTACTCTGGAAACATCATATATTTT. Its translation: CSAKAVRGSYSGNIIYF.